This T cell receptor (beta chain) was retrieved from a study of human T cells and chemical hapten exposure. What the library attached to individual cDNA molecules were unique molecular identifiers. In the source study's methods: TCRs per sample had a median of around 96,000 and ranged from roughly 20,000 to 700,000. Via MiXCR, TCRdb re-called the RACE reads, giving one row per CDR3 protein. The V and J calls were not made by the authors but by TCRdb's processing. The table records around 340,000 distinct CDR3 sequences, 5.5% to 8% of them present only once. As to time point: patch test 1, 2 weeks after DPC sensitization. The treatment denotes: therapeutic diphenylcyclopropenone sensitization with weekly scalp DPC. Alopecia patients, 18 to 70 years old and DPC-suitable, served as donors. Unfractionated whole blood was the source of the extracted total RNA. This clonotype occurred a few times. Sequencing was performed on whole blood, taken in connection with sensitization to the hapten diphenylcyclopropenone (DPC). The clonotype originates from a woman between 18 and 29 years old with alopecia areata. Some clones in this sample may be carry-over from other donors' samples.

The CDR3 loop reads CASSLVIGTGNYNEQFF. The CDR3 region has the DNA TGTGCCAGCAGCTTAGTTATTGGGACAGGGAATTACAATGAGCAGTTCTTC. The gene calls are TRBV7-9 and TRBJ2-1, with 9 bases matching TRBD1. Germline trimming cut 1 base from V and 4 bases from J; bases unmatched to any gene: 8. The CDR3 is 17 residues long. CDR1 and CDR2 (germline): SEHNR, FQNEAQ (reference sequence).